The sample holds a few counts of the clone carrying this TCR beta chain. What it binds is unknown. Via MiXCR, TCRdb re-called the 5' RACE reads, giving one row per CDR3 protein. This sample carries some 130,000 distinct CDR3 sequences, roughly an eighth of them seen once, and the ten largest clones take 2.5% to 3.5%. These data belong to a study of CD8 T cells in ankylosing spondylitis. Study-wide results and limits: Reportedly, matched ankylosing spondylitis synovial fluid was significantly enriched for disease-linked clones.

Germline loops: CDR1 SGHRS, CDR2 YFSETQ. This CDR3 is 14 amino acids long. V lost 4 bases and J lost 3, with 13 bases in between. The chain recombines TRBV5-1 with TRBJ1-2; D perhaps matches TRBD1 (6 bases). The TCR was taken from a female donor with ankylosing spondylitis or in good health (not recorded which). Sequencing was performed on blood, either unsorted or a sorted T cell fraction (not recorded which). This CDR3 is CASSRDNQDYGYTF. The CDR3 DNA sequence: TGCGCCAGCAGCCGGGACAACCAGGACTATGGCTACACCTTC.